This T cell receptor beta chain was profiled in a study of T-cell reconstitution after alpha-beta-depleted transplantation in children. Preparation of the TCRbeta library involved a method that used unique molecular identifiers. TCRdb re-analysed the PCR reads in MiXCR, keeping a single row per CDR3 protein. The repertoire has 550,000 to 800,000 distinct CDR3 sequences, around 13% of them found once; the top ten carry 0.79%. The germline V gene has CDR1 SQVTM and CDR2 ANQGSEA. The CDR3 runs to 16 residues. The trim removed 3 bases at V and 6 bases at J, leaving 9 bases unmatched. This rearrangement joins TRBV29-1 to TRBJ1-5, with 12 positions matching TRBD1. The specimen was PBMCs, collected before TCRalphabeta/CD19-depleted stem cell transplant. The receptor was derived from a girl aged 2 to 10 with congenital amegakaryocytic thrombocytopenia, due to receive a stem cell transplant. The CDR3 coding sequence is TGCAGCGTTGAGAAGTCTGGGACAGGGGGCAGTCAGCCCCAGCATTTT. As protein: CSVEKSGTGGSQPQHF.